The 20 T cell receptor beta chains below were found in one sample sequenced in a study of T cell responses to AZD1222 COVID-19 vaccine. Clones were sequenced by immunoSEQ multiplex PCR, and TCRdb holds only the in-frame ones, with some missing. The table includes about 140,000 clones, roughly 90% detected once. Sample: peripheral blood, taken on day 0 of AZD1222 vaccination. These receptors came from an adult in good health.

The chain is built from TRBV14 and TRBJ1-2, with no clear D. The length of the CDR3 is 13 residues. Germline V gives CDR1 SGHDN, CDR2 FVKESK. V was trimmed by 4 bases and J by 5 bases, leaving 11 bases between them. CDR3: CASSPVLGYGYTF. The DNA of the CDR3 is TGTGCCAGCAGCCCTGTATTAGGGTATGGCTACACCTTC.

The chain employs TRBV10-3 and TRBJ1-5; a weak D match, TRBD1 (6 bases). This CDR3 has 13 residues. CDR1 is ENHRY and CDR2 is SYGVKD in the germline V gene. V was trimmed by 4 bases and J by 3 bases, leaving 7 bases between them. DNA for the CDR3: TGTGCCATCAGTGGACAGGACAATCAGCCCCAGCATTTT. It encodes CAISGQDNQPQHF.

This CDR3 reads CASSSGQRNQPQHF. The DNA of the CDR3 is TGTGCCAGCAGCTCGGGACAGAGAAATCAGCCCCAGCATTTT. The gene calls are TRBV7-9 and TRBJ1-5, with 7 bases aligning to TRBD1. The germline V gene has CDR1 SEHNR and CDR2 FQNEAQ (reference sequence). The junction had 4 bases not matched to a gene; V was cut back by 4 bases and J by 4 bases. The CDR3 consists of 14 residues.

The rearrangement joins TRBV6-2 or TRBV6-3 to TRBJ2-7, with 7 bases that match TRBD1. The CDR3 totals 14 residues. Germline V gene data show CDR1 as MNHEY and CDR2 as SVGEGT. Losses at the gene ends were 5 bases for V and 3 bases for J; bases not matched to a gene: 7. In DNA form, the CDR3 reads TGTGCCAGCAGTCCCCGGGACAGCCTCTACGAGCAGTACTTC. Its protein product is CASSPRDSLYEQYF.

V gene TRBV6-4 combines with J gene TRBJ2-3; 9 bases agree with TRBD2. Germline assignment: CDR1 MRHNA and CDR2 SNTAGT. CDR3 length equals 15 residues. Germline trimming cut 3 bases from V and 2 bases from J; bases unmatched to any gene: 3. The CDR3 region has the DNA TGTGCCAGCAGTGAAGCTAGCGGGAACACAGATACGCAGTATTTT. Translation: CASSEASGNTDTQYF.

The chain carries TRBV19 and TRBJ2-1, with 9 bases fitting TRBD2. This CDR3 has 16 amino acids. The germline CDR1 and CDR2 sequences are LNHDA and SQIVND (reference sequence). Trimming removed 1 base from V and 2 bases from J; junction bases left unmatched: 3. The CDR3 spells CASSIVAGVTYNEQFF. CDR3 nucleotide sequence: TGTGCCAGTAGTATAGTAGCGGGAGTCACCTACAATGAGCAGTTCTTC.

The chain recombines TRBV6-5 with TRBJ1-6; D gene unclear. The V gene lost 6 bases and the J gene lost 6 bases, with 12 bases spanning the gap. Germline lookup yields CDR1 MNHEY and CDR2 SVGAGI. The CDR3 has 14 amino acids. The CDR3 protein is CASRPDGANSPLHF. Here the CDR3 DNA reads TGTGCCAGCAGGCCCGACGGTGCTAATTCACCCCTCCACTTT.

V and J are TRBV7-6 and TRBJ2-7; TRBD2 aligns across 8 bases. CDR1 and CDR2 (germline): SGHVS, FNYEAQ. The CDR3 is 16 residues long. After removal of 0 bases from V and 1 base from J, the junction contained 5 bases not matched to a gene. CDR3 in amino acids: CASSLAGTRSSYEQYF. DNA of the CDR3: TGTGCCAGCAGCTTAGCCGGGACTAGGTCTTCCTACGAGCAGTACTTC.

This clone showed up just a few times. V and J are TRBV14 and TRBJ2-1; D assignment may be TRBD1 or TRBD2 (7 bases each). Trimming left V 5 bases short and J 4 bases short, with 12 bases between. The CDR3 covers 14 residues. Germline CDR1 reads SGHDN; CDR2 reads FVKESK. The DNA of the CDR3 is TGTGCCAGCAGCGGGAGGGGGCTATACAATGAGCAGTTCTTC. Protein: CASSGRGLYNEQFF.

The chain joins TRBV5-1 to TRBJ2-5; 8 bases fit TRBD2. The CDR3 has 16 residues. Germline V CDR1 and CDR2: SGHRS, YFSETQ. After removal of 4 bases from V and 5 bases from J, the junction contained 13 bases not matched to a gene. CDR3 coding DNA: TGCGCCAGCAGCCCGGTAATGGGACTAGATCCGGAGACCCAGTACTTC. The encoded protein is CASSPVMGLDPETQYF.

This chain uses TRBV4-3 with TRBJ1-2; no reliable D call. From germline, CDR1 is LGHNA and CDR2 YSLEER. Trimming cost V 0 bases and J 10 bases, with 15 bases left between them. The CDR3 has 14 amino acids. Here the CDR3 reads CASSQDVAQASYTF. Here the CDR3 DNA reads TGCGCCAGCAGCCAAGATGTAGCGCAGGCTTCCTACACCTTC.

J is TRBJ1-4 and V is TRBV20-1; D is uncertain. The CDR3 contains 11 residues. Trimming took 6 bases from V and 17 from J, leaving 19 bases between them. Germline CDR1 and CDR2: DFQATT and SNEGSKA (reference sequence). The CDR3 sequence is CSAGGYDLRFF. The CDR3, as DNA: TGCAGTGCCGGAGGGTATGACCTCAGATTTTTT.

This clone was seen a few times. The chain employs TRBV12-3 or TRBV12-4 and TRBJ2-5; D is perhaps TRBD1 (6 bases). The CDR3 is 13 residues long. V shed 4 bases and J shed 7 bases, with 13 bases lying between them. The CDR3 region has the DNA TGTGCCAGCAGTTGGGGGCAGGGTGGGACCCAGTACTTC. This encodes CASSWGQGGTQYF.

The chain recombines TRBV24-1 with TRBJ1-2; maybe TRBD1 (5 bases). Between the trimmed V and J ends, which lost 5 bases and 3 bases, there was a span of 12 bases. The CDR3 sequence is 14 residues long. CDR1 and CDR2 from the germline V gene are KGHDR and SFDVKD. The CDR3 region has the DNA TGTGCCACCAGTGCGCGGGGGAGGGACTATGGCTACACCTTC. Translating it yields CATSARGRDYGYTF.

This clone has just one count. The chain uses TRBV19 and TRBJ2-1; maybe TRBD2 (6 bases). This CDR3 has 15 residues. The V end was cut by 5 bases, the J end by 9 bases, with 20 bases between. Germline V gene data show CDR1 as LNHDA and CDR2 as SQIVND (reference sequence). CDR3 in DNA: TGTGCCAGTAGTGTGGGGGGATGGATGAAAGGTGAGCAGTTCTTC. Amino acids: CASSVGGWMKGEQFF.

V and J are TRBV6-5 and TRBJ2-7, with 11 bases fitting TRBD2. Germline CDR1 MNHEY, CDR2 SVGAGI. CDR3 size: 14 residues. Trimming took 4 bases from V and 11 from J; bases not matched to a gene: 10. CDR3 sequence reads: CASSSGNSGGAEYF. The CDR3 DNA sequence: TGTGCCAGCAGTTCGGGCAATAGCGGGGGGGCGGAGTACTTC.

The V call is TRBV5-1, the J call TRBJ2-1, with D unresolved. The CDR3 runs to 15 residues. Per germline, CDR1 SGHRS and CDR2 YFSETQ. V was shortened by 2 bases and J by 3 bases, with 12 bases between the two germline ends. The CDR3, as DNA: TGCGCCAGCAGCTTACTCGACACGCTCTACAATGAGCAGTTCTTC. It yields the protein CASSLLDTLYNEQFF.

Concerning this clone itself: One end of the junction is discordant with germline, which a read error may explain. In DNA form, the CDR3 reads TGTGCCAGTAGAATAGCGGGAGCTCACAATGAGCAGTTCTTC. Translating gives CASRIAGAHNEQFF. V gene TRBV19 combines with J gene TRBJ2-1; 9 bases map to TRBD2. In germline, CDR1 is LNHDA, CDR2 SQIVND (reference sequence). The CDR3 runs 14 residues.

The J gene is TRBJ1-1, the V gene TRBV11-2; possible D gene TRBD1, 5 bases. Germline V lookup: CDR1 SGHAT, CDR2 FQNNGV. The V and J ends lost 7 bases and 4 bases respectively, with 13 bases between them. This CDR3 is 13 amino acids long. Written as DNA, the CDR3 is TGTGCCAGCACCCTAGCTGGGGGCACTGAAGCTTTCTTT. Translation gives CASTLAGGTEAFF.

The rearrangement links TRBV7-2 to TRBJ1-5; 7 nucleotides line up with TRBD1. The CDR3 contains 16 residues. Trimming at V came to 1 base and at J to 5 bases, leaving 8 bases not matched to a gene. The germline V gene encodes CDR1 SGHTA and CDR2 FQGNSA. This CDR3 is CASSLDGRGWYQPQHF. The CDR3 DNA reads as TGTGCCAGCAGCTTAGACGGCAGGGGGTGGTATCAGCCCCAGCATTTT.